The 23 T cell receptor beta chains in this list originate from one sample, sequenced in a study of T cells in Graves' hyperthyroidism and ophthalmopathy. Authors of the study amplified TCR beta CDR3 regions from RNA transcripts. TCR CDR3 underwent first-round RT-PCR with the HTBI primer set. TCRdb called the multiplex PCR reads again in MiXCR, with one record for every CDR3 protein. This table has hundreds of thousands of distinct CDR3 sequences, around 42% appearing once. Specimen: peripheral blood or thyroid tissue (not recorded which). The receptors derive from a woman under 30 with Graves' hyperthyroidism.

This clonotype was detected many times. J is TRBJ2-7 and V is TRBV15; 7 bases align to TRBD2. Per germline, CDR1 LNHNV and CDR2 YYDKDF (reference sequence). The length of the CDR3 is 15 residues. The trim removed 3 bases at V and 2 bases at J, leaving 7 bases unmatched. The CDR3 nucleotides read TGTGCCACCAGCAGCACTAGCGCCCATCCCTACGAGCAGTACTTC. Protein sequence: CATSSTSAHPYEQYF.

This chain joins TRBV29-1 and TRBJ1-2; D gene ambiguous. Trimming left V 0 bases short and J 0 bases short, with 11 bases between. This CDR3 is built from 15 residues. Per the germline V gene, CDR1 is SQVTM and CDR2 is ANQGSEA. CDR3 DNA sequence: TGCAGCGTTGAAGATGGAGCCCGATCTAACTATGGCTACACCTTC. Translating it yields CSVEDGARSNYGYTF.

The V gene is TRBV29-1, the J gene TRBJ2-7, with TRBD1 matching 12 bases. Trimming cost V 7 bases and J 6 bases; bases outside gene matches: 7. Germline V gives CDR1 SQVTM, CDR2 ANQGSEA. There are 13 residues in the CDR3. This CDR3 reads CSAAGTGGAEQYF. The DNA of the CDR3 is TGCAGCGCAGCCGGGACAGGGGGCGCCGAGCAGTACTTC.

The genes are TRBV5-1 and TRBJ2-7, with 10 bases lining up with TRBD2. Germline CDR1 and CDR2: SGHRS and YFSETQ. This CDR3 region has 16 residues. The trim removed 0 bases at V and 5 bases at J, leaving 8 bases unmatched. The CDR3 DNA sequence: TGCGCCAGCAGCTTGGGTTCTAGACTAGCGGGCGACGAGCAGTACTTC. Translated: CASSLGSRLAGDEQYF.

The chain links TRBV2 to TRBJ1-2, with 7 bases aligning to TRBD1. CDR1 and CDR2 from the germline V gene are SNHLY and FYNNEI. The CDR3 has 14 amino acids. With V trimmed by 8 bases and J by 4 bases, 10 bases remained unmatched. The CDR3 is CASGEQGTSYGYTF. The DNA for the CDR3 is TGTGCCAGCGGGGAACAGGGGACTTCCTATGGCTACACCTTC.

The table lists this clonotype with a few counts. The rearrangement links TRBV20-1 to TRBJ1-4; 7 nucleotides match TRBD1. The CDR3 contains 13 residues. Trimming took 6 bases from V and 4 from J; bases not matched to a gene: 5. The germline V gene has CDR1 DFQATT and CDR2 SNEGSKA (reference sequence). Written as DNA, the CDR3 is TGCAGTGCCCAGGACAGGCATAATGAAAAACTGTTTTTT. This gives the protein CSAQDRHNEKLFF.

This clonotype was counted only a few times. The chain couples TRBV25-1 to TRBJ2-7, with D tentatively TRBD1 or TRBD2 (5 bases each). CDR1 MGHDK and CDR2 SYGVNS come from the germline V gene. Between the trimmed V and J ends, which lost 5 bases and 3 bases, there was a span of 11 bases. This CDR3 has 13 residues. CDR3 sequence (DNA): TGTGCCAGCAGTCGGGACGGCTTCTACGAGCAGTACTTC. Translation gives CASSRDGFYEQYF.

This clonotype came up many times. This rearrangement joins TRBV29-1 to TRBJ2-7; unclear D gene. V was pared by 7 bases and J by 0 bases, with 16 bases between. Germline CDR1 and CDR2: SQVTM and ANQGSEA. The length of the CDR3 is 14 residues. Here the CDR3 DNA reads TGCAGCGCTTGTATCATGGGGTACTCCTACGAGCAGTACTTC. Amino acid sequence: CSACIMGYSYEQYF.

In its sample, this clonotype was seen a few times. The rearrangement links TRBV12-3 or TRBV12-4 to TRBJ1-4; D remains ambiguous. Deletions cut 6 bases from V and 1 base from J, with 6 bases between. The CDR3 loop spans 13 amino acids. The chain's CDR3 is CASSWVTNEKLFF. The CDR3, as DNA: TGTGCCAGCAGCTGGGTAACTAATGAAAAACTGTTTTTT.

This chain uses TRBV6-1 with TRBJ2-7; possibly TRBD1 for D (6 bases). The V gene lost 5 bases and the J gene lost 6 bases, with 14 bases spanning the gap. Germline lookup yields CDR1 MNHNS and CDR2 SASEGT. The CDR3 extends over 13 amino acids. Written as DNA, the CDR3 is TGTGCCAGCAGTTTCAACAGGGCCTCCGAGCAGTACTTC. Its translation: CASSFNRASEQYF.

To note about this clonotype: One base away lies a much larger clone, so this may be a sequencing read error. The rearrangement uses TRBV19 and TRBJ1-1, with D uncertain. Per germline, CDR1 LNHDA and CDR2 SQIVND (reference sequence). V shed 3 bases and J shed 7 bases, with 12 bases lying between them. The CDR3 spans 13 residues. The CDR3 nucleotides are TGTGCCAGTAGTATGGTGGCGGGAGGTGAAGCTTTCTTT. Protein sequence: CASSMVAGGEAFF.

Only a few counts were recorded for this clonotype. This sequence joins TRBV5-1 and TRBJ2-7; 7 nucleotides line up with TRBD2. This CDR3 spans 13 amino acids. The germline gives CDR1 SGHRS, CDR2 YFSETQ. J was trimmed by 7 bases and V by 1 base; bases with no gene match: 5. The CDR3: CASSLSPGGEQYF. The CDR3 nucleotides are TGCGCCAGCAGCTTGAGCCCCGGGGGGGAGCAGTACTTC.

This clonotype was seen at least ten times. The chain couples TRBV25-1 to TRBJ2-2; D is undetermined. CDR1 MGHDK and CDR2 SYGVNS come from the germline V gene. The CDR3 runs to 13 residues. V lost 1 base, J lost 6 bases, and 6 bases lay in between. CDR3 in amino acids: CASSEWSAGELFF. DNA for the CDR3: TGTGCCAGCAGTGAATGGTCGGCCGGGGAGCTGTTTTTT.

The V call is TRBV2, the J call TRBJ1-1, with D possibly TRBD1 on 6 matching bases. CDR3 length: 14 residues. Germline assignment: CDR1 SNHLY and CDR2 FYNNEI. Trimming pared 6 bases from V and 1 base from J, leaving 12 bases between. For the CDR3, the DNA is TGTGCCAGCAGGGACACAGGGCAGAACACTGAAGCTTTCTTT. Translating gives CASRDTGQNTEAFF. Supplemented by reference TRBV2 and TRBJ1-1, the full variable domain reads EPEVTQTPSHQVTQMGQEVILRCVPISNHLYFYWYRQILGQKVEFLVSFYNNEISEKSEIFDDQFSVERPDGSNFTLKIRSTKLEDSAMYFCASRDTGQNTEAFFGQGTRLTVV.

There are many counts of this clonotype. The chain has TRBV9 and TRBJ1-3; TRBD1 matches at 7 bases. This CDR3 contains 13 residues. Per the germline V gene, CDR1 is SGDLS and CDR2 is YYNGEE. Trimming removed 2 bases from V and 4 bases from J; junction bases left unmatched: 0. The CDR3 region is CASSVDRGNTIYF. In DNA form, the CDR3 reads TGTGCCAGCAGCGTGGACAGGGGAAACACCATATATTTT.

This clonotype was counted between two and nine times. The rearrangement links TRBV24-1 to TRBJ1-1; 10 bases are shared with TRBD1. CDR1 is KGHDR, CDR2 SFDVKD, per germline. This CDR3 comprises 17 residues. The junction had 13 bases not matched to a gene; V was cut back by 3 bases and J by 7 bases. CDR3 sequence (DNA): TGTGCCACCAGTGATGACAATCCGGGACAGGGGCTGAGTGAAGCTTTCTTT. As protein: CATSDDNPGQGLSEAFF.

Points on this clonotype: One base away lies a much larger clone, so this may be a sequencing read error. DNA of the CDR3: TGTGCCACCAGTGATCCTAGCGGGAGTTACCAGCAGTACTTC. Protein sequence: CATSDPSGSYQQYF. V usage is TRBV24-1 and J usage is TRBJ2-7, with 10 positions matching TRBD2. Trimming cost V 3 bases and J 8 bases; bases outside gene matches: 6. The germline gives CDR1 KGHDR, CDR2 SFDVKD. The CDR3 covers 14 residues.

Notes on this clonotype: This may stem from a read error, because a much larger clone lies one nucleotide away. The J gene is TRBJ1-2, the V gene TRBV10-3; the D is unclear. V was clipped by 5 bases and J by 4 bases, with 11 bases between them. This CDR3 is 13 amino acids long. CDR1 and CDR2 from the germline V gene are ENHRY and SYGVKD. The CDR3 is CAISLESLYGYTF. DNA for the CDR3: TGTGCCATCAGTTTAGAATCCCTCTATGGCTACACCTTC.

The chain carries TRBV2 and TRBJ1-2; 7 nucleotides match TRBD1. CDR1 is SNHLY, CDR2 FYNNEI, per germline. CDR3 length: 11 amino acids. V lost 9 bases to trimming and J lost 5 bases; unmatched junction nucleotides: 3. The CDR3 nucleotides read TGTGCCAGGACAGGGTCTTATGGCTACACCTTC. Translating it yields CARTGSYGYTF. Full variable domain (remainder filled in from reference TRBV2 and TRBJ1-2): EPEVTQTPSHQVTQMGQEVILRCVPISNHLYFYWYRQILGQKVEFLVSFYNNEISEKSEIFDDQFSVERPDGSNFTLKIRSTKLEDSAMYFCARTGSYGYTFGSGTRLTVV.

This clonotype has a handful of counts. The genes are TRBV11-2 and TRBJ2-7; possible D gene TRBD2, 5 bases. V was trimmed by 5 bases and J by 1 base, leaving 12 bases between them. This CDR3 comprises 14 residues. Per the germline V gene, CDR1 is SGHAT and CDR2 is FQNNGV. The CDR3 region is CASSDLSESYEQYF. The DNA for the CDR3 is TGTGCCAGCAGCGACCTTAGCGAGTCCTACGAGCAGTACTTC. The entire variable domain, with the rest obtained from reference TRBV11-2 and TRBJ2-7, is as follows: EAGVAQSPRYKIIEKRQSVAFWCNPISGHATLYWYQQILGQGPKLLIQFQNNGVVDDSQLPKDRFSAERLKGVDSTLKIQPAKLEDSAVYLCASSDLSESYEQYFGPGTRLTVT.

This clonotype was recorded once. The gene calls are TRBV7-8 and TRBJ1-5, with D maybe TRBD1 (5 bases). The germline V and J ends were trimmed by 0 bases and 0 bases, with 9 bases remaining between them. Germline V CDR1 and CDR2: SGHVS, FQNEAQ. CDR3 size: 16 residues. The CDR3 region has the DNA TGTGCCAGCAGCTTAGCTCAGGGATATAGCAATCAGCCCCAGCATTTT. Its protein is CASSLAQGYSNQPQHF.

V usage is TRBV19 and J usage is TRBJ1-1; possible D gene TRBD1, 6 bases. Germline V gene lookup returns CDR1 LNHDA and CDR2 SQIVND (reference sequence). V was clipped by 2 bases and J by 4 bases, with 11 bases between them. This CDR3 contains 14 residues. The CDR3 sequence: CASSIQGIGTEAFF. The CDR3 DNA reads TGTGCCAGTAGTATACAGGGGATCGGCACTGAAGCTTTCTTT. The whole variable domain, filled in from reference TRBV19 and TRBJ1-1, reads DGGITQSPKYLFRKEGQNVTLSCEQNLNHDAMYWYRQDPGQGLRLIYYSQIVNDFQKGDIAEGYSVSREKKESFPLTVTSAQKNPTAFYLCASSIQGIGTEAFFGQGTRLTVV.

In this sample, this clonotype turned up many times. The chain is built from TRBV10-3 and TRBJ1-1, with no clear D. The CDR3 runs to 17 residues. Trimming left V 2 bases short and J 0 bases short, with 16 bases between. Germline V gene lookup returns CDR1 ENHRY and CDR2 SYGVKD. The CDR3 is CAISEAPRSKMNTEAFF. The CDR3 nucleotides are TGTGCCATCAGTGAGGCGCCCAGGAGTAAGATGAACACTGAAGCTTTCTTT.